This TCR beta chain appears in the sequencing data of a study of vaccination effects on CD4 cells after COVID-19. Data came from immunoSEQ multiplex PCR; TCRdb stores just in-frame clones and leaves some out. The sample contains 35,000 to 50,000 clones, roughly four fifths of which appear only once. CD4+ T cells specific for antigen were expanded with viral peptide pools by the ViraFEST assay before sequencing. After less than 11 days in culture, the CD4+ T cells were isolated. Nobody among the vaccine recipients had prior SARS-CoV-2 infection (nucleocapsid antibodies were negative). To note about this clone: Antigen specificity is unknown.

Germline lookup yields CDR1 LGHDT and CDR2 YNNKEL (reference sequence). This CDR3 region has 14 residues. V lost 8 bases and J lost 0, with 13 bases in between. The chain is built from TRBV3-1 (or the pseudogene TRBV3-2) and TRBJ2-5, with a tentative D call TRBD2 (6 bases). This clonotype was sampled from a human donor who received a COVID-19 vaccine. This specimen was CD4+ T cells from PBMCs cultured with SARS-CoV-2 spike peptides, taken before COVID-19 vaccination. DNA for the CDR3: TGTGCCAGCTCATTGAGACTAGACCAAGAGACCCAGTACTTC. Translating gives CASSLRLDQETQYF.